One and the same sample provided the 30 T cell receptor beta chains below, sequenced in a study of shared clonotypes between healthy human individuals. Some clones are missing from TCRdb's copy, which holds only in-frame ones; the method was immunoSEQ multiplex PCR. The table shows more than 1,200,000 clones, with approximately 98.5% occurring only once. What was sequenced was naive CD4+ T cells sorted from blood. Subset meaning: CD45RA+ positively selected. The receptors here all came from a man aged 25-45 years in good health.

The chain employs TRBV4-1 and TRBJ1-4; TRBD1 matches 7 bases. CDR1 and CDR2 from the germline V gene are MGHRA and YSYEKL. The CDR3 extends over 18 amino acids. V was pared by 0 bases and J by 6 bases, with 13 bases of the junction left unmatched. The CDR3 DNA reads TGCGCCAGCAGCCAAGATGATTCCCCGGGACAGACAGATGAAAAACTGTTTTTT. This codes for CASSQDDSPGQTDEKLFF.

This sequence joins TRBV10-3 and TRBJ2-3; the D gene could be TRBD1 or TRBD2 (5 bases each). The germline V gene encodes CDR1 ENHRY and CDR2 SYGVKD. Trimming pared 5 bases from V and 7 bases from J, leaving 19 bases between. The CDR3 totals 15 residues. As DNA, the CDR3 is TGTGCCATCAGTCCCCCGGGACCCCAGCTAAATACGCAGTATTTT. It translates to CAISPPGPQLNTQYF.

This rearrangement joins TRBV28 to TRBJ2-3; D could derive from TRBD1 or TRBD2 (6 bases each). Per germline, CDR1 MDHEN and CDR2 SYDVKM. The CDR3 length is 16 residues. Trimming took 7 bases from V and 0 from J, leaving 17 bases between them. CDR3: CASTKDWGASTDTQYF. CDR3 sequence (DNA): TGTGCCAGCACCAAGGACTGGGGGGCTAGCACAGATACGCAGTATTTT.

The CDR3 sequence is CASSLVQGFSYEQYF. CDR3 nucleotide sequence: TGTGCCAGCAGCTTGGTTCAGGGTTTCTCCTACGAGCAGTACTTC. The rearrangement links TRBV5-4 to TRBJ2-7, with D maybe TRBD1 (5 bases). This CDR3 region has 15 residues. In germline, CDR1 is SGHNT, CDR2 YYREEE (reference sequence). V was trimmed by 0 bases and J by 0 bases, leaving 10 bases between them.

The chain employs TRBV5-6 and TRBJ1-3; maybe TRBD1 (5 bases). In germline, CDR1 is SGHDT, CDR2 YYEEEE. The V gene lost 2 bases and the J gene lost 0 bases, with 18 bases spanning the gap. This CDR3 comprises 18 residues. CDR3 loop: CASSLGPPQVSSGNTIYF. The CDR3 coding sequence is TGTGCCAGCAGCTTAGGCCCGCCACAGGTTTCCTCTGGAAACACCATATATTTT.

The rearrangement joins TRBV28 to TRBJ2-7; D may be TRBD1 or TRBD2 (6 bases each). Looked up from germline, CDR1 is MDHEN and CDR2 is SYDVKM. The V end lost 5 bases, the J end lost 9 bases, and 11 bases lay between the germline ends. CDR3 length equals 11 residues. The CDR3 reads CASSQQGGQYF. CDR3 sequence (DNA): TGTGCCAGCAGTCAACAGGGAGGGCAGTACTTC.

The chain uses TRBV7-8 and TRBJ1-5; 9 nucleotides match TRBD1. The germline V gene has CDR1 SGHVS and CDR2 FQNEAQ. The CDR3 contains 18 residues. V lost 1 base, J lost 0 bases, and 7 bases stayed unmatched. CDR3 DNA: TGTGCCAGCAGCTTAGGGGGGACAGGGATTGATAGCAATCAGCCCCAGCATTTT. This codes for CASSLGGTGIDSNQPQHF.

The chain recombines TRBV7-2 with TRBJ2-2; D tentatively fits TRBD1 or TRBD2 (5 bases each). Germline assignment: CDR1 SGHTA and CDR2 FQGNSA. This CDR3 is 17 amino acids long. V lost 1 base to trimming and J lost 2 bases, with 14 bases between them. The CDR3 DNA follows: TGTGCCAGCAGCTTAGAGGTTGGGACGGTTAACACCGGGGAGCTGTTTTTT. The encoded protein is CASSLEVGTVNTGELFF.

The genes are TRBV7-3 and TRBJ2-1, with D hard to call. CDR1 is SGHTA, CDR2 FQGTGA, per germline. V lost 3 bases to trimming and J lost 5 bases, with 11 bases between them. There are 14 residues in the CDR3. The CDR3 spells CASSLWGANNEQFF. In DNA form, the CDR3 reads TGTGCCAGCAGCTTGTGGGGTGCCAACAATGAGCAGTTCTTC.

The chain links TRBV27 to TRBJ2-3; 13 bases agree with TRBD2. CDR1 is MNHEY and CDR2 is SMNVEV in the germline V gene (reference sequence). The J segment lost 11 bases and the V segment lost 10 bases, leaving 9 bases of the junction unmatched. The CDR3 sequence is 13 residues long. The CDR3 coding sequence is TGTGCCACTAGCGGGACTAGCGGGGCGGGGCAGTATTTT. Translated: CATSGTSGAGQYF.

The V gene is TRBV19, the J gene TRBJ1-2; D not certain. CDR1 and CDR2 from the germline V gene are LNHDA and SQIVND (reference sequence). This CDR3 is 12 amino acids long. The V gene lost 5 bases and the J gene lost 9 bases, with 13 bases spanning the gap. The CDR3 bases are TGTGCCAGTAGTGACCCGGGTCTACGCTACACCTTC. This sequence encodes CASSDPGLRYTF.

The DNA for the CDR3 is TGCGCCAGCAGCTTGCCGGGGGACAGGAGCTCCTACGAGCAGTACTTC. It encodes CASSLPGDRSSYEQYF. This chain connects TRBV5-1 to TRBJ2-7; 8 bases are a match to TRBD1. The J segment lost 0 bases and the V segment lost 1 base, leaving 6 bases of the junction unmatched. CDR3 length equals 16 residues. Germline CDR1 SGHRS, CDR2 YFSETQ.

This chain uses TRBV7-2 with TRBJ1-4, with unresolved D. Germline CDR1 SGHTA, CDR2 FQGNSA. The CDR3 has 13 residues. Trimming cost V 5 bases and J 5 bases, with 9 bases left between them. The CDR3 DNA is TGTGCCAGCAGCCGAGAACACAATGAAAAACTGTTTTTT. This encodes CASSREHNEKLFF.

The chain uses TRBV9 and TRBJ2-1; D uncertain. The CDR3 length is 16 residues. The germline gives CDR1 SGDLS, CDR2 YYNGEE. V was pared by 0 bases and J by 1 base, with 11 bases between. The CDR3 nucleotides read TGTGCCAGCAGCGTAGCCAGCGACGGATCCTACAATGAGCAGTTCTTC. It codes for CASSVASDGSYNEQFF.

V gene TRBV15 combines with J gene TRBJ1-4, with no clear D. V lost 2 bases and J 8 bases, leaving 15 bases between the germline ends. This CDR3 is built from 15 residues. CDR1 and CDR2 from the germline V gene are LNHNV and YYDKDF (reference sequence). This CDR3 reads CATSRSPFLGEKLFF. CDR3 in DNA: TGTGCCACCAGCAGATCGCCGTTCCTAGGGGAAAAACTGTTTTTT.

CDR3 residues: CASSWAGTASSYEQYF. For the CDR3, the DNA is TGCGCCAGCAGCTGGGCCGGGACAGCATCTTCCTACGAGCAGTACTTC. The V call is TRBV5-1, the J call TRBJ2-7; 7 bases align to TRBD1. This CDR3 region has 16 residues. Germline V gives CDR1 SGHRS, CDR2 YFSETQ. After removal of 3 bases from V and 1 base from J, the junction contained 10 bases not matched to a gene.

The chain combines TRBV7-9 with TRBJ2-1, with TRBD2 identical over 11 bases. The CDR3 length is 17 residues. The germline V gene encodes CDR1 SEHNR and CDR2 FQNEAQ (reference sequence). With V trimmed by 2 bases and J by 8 bases, 11 bases remained unmatched. CDR3: CASSLRRLAGGPYEQFF. In DNA, the CDR3 is TGTGCCAGCAGCTTAAGAAGATTAGCGGGAGGGCCATATGAGCAGTTCTTC.

The chain links TRBV18 to TRBJ1-2; possible D gene TRBD1, 6 bases. Trimming shortened V by 3 bases and J by 2 bases, and 19 bases separated the two germline ends. Germline V gene lookup returns CDR1 KGHSH and CDR2 LQKENI. The CDR3 is 17 residues long. In nucleotides, the CDR3 is TGTGCCAGCTCACCCTACCCGGGTACAGGGCGGAACTATGGCTACACCTTC. Translating gives CASSPYPGTGRNYGYTF.

The rearrangement joins TRBV19 to TRBJ2-1; 9 positions match TRBD2. Germline V lookup: CDR1 LNHDA, CDR2 SQIVND (reference sequence). Germline trimming cut 6 bases from V and 0 bases from J; bases unmatched to any gene: 9. The CDR3 runs to 17 residues. CDR3 amino acids: CASSWASGTLSYNEQFF. Written as DNA, the CDR3 is TGTGCCAGTAGCTGGGCTAGCGGGACGCTCTCCTACAATGAGCAGTTCTTC.

The genes are TRBV5-1 and TRBJ2-1; 8 positions match TRBD2. V was clipped by 5 bases and J by 1 base; unmatched bases: 8. The CDR3 contains 16 residues. Per germline, CDR1 SGHRS and CDR2 YFSETQ. The DNA for the CDR3 is TGCGCCAGCAGTCACTCGGGACTAGTTTCCTACAATGAGCAGTTCTTC. Amino acid sequence: CASSHSGLVSYNEQFF.

About this clone itself: At the DNA level, this CDR3 is encoded by other sequences in the same sample as well. The chain recombines TRBV5-1 with TRBJ1-3; no clear D gene. Trimming removed 4 bases from V and 0 bases from J, with 8 bases in between. The germline V gene has CDR1 SGHRS and CDR2 YFSETQ. The CDR3 is made up of 14 amino acids. CDR3 sequence reads: CASSSPDSGNTIYF. In DNA form, the CDR3 reads TGCGCCAGCAGCAGCCCGGACTCTGGAAACACCATATATTTT. Filled out from reference TRBV5-1 and TRBJ1-3, the complete variable domain reads KAGVTQTPRYLIKTRGQQVTLSCSPISGHRSVSWYQQTPGQGLQFLFEYFSETQRNKGNFPGRFSGRQFSNSRSEMNVSTLELGDSALYLCASSSPDSGNTIYFGEGSWLTVV.

Comment on this clone: Germline is not matched at one junction end, which may reflect a read error. The chain is built from TRBV11-3 and TRBJ2-2; no definite D call. Germline V gene lookup returns CDR1 SGHNT and CDR2 YENEEA. This CDR3 contains 14 residues. The CDR3 region is CASSVDANTGELFF. The CDR3 DNA is TGTGCCAGCAGCGTAGACGCGAACACCGGGGAGCTGTTTTTT.

The genes are TRBV27 and TRBJ2-7, with 12 bases fitting TRBD2. The CDR3 extends over 16 amino acids. The V gene end was trimmed by 0 bases and the J gene end by 4 bases; junction bases not matched to a gene: 4. Per the germline V gene, CDR1 is MNHEY and CDR2 is SMNVEV (reference sequence). Here the CDR3 DNA reads TGTGCCAGCAGTTTATCACTAGCGGGAGGTTGGTACGAGCAGTACTTC. Residues: CASSLSLAGGWYEQYF.

V and J are TRBV15 and TRBJ2-7; a weak D match, TRBD2 (7 bases). The germline V gene has CDR1 LNHNV and CDR2 YYDKDF (reference sequence). The CDR3 runs 17 residues. V lost 4 bases and J 2 bases, leaving 21 bases between the germline ends. The CDR3 loop is CATSKTFGGAQPYEQYF. DNA for the CDR3: TGTGCCACCAGCAAAACCTTTGGGGGGGCGCAACCCTACGAGCAGTACTTC.

Concerning this clone itself: Other DNA sequences in this sample translate to the same CDR3. For the CDR3, the DNA is TGTGCCAGCTCTGGGAGCTCCTACGAGCAGTACTTC. This gives the protein CASSGSSYEQYF. This chain connects TRBV18 to TRBJ2-7; D perhaps matches TRBD2 (5 bases). From germline, CDR1 is KGHSH and CDR2 LQKENI. Deletions cut 6 bases from V and 0 bases from J, with 6 bases between. This CDR3 is built from 12 residues.

CDR3 sequence: CASSETTGNSRPQHF. The CDR3 DNA is TGTGCCAGCAGTGAAACGACAGGGAACTCTAGGCCCCAGCATTTT. The chain couples TRBV6-1 to TRBJ1-5; 7 bases fit TRBD1. The V gene's germline CDR1 is MNHNS and CDR2 SASEGT. This CDR3 has 15 amino acids. After removal of 2 bases from V and 9 bases from J, the junction contained 10 bases not matched to a gene.

The gene calls are TRBV5-4 and TRBJ1-1, with 7 bases aligning to TRBD1. V shed 4 bases and J 3 bases; nucleotides not matched to a gene: 6. Looked up from germline, CDR1 is SGHNT and CDR2 is YYREEE (reference sequence). This CDR3 region has 14 residues. The CDR3 is CASSPPDRDTEAFF. The DNA for the CDR3 is TGTGCCAGCAGCCCCCCAGACAGGGACACTGAAGCTTTCTTT.

The chain carries TRBV25-1 and TRBJ2-1; 11 bases match TRBD2. The CDR3 sequence is 17 residues long. Looked up from germline, CDR1 is MGHDK and CDR2 is SYGVNS. Trimming removed 8 bases from V and 0 bases from J; junction bases left unmatched: 9. CDR3 region: CASARTSGRSSYNEQFF. The CDR3 DNA reads as TGTGCCAGCGCTCGGACTAGCGGGCGGAGCTCCTACAATGAGCAGTTCTTC. Complete variable domain (other parts from reference TRBV25-1 and TRBJ2-1): EADIYQTPRYLVIGTGKKITLECSQTMGHDKMYWYQQDPGMELHLIHYSYGVNSTEKGDLSSESTVSRIRTEHFPLTLESARPSHTSQYLCASARTSGRSSYNEQFFGPGTRLTVL.

This chain uses TRBV2 with TRBJ2-7, with D possibly TRBD1 on 6 matching bases. The CDR3 is 9 amino acids. The ends were cut back, 4 bases at V and 12 bases at J, with 7 bases in the middle. Germline CDR1 SNHLY, CDR2 FYNNEI. The CDR3 sequence: CASSVGAYF. DNA for the CDR3: TGTGCCAGCAGTGTGGGGGCGTACTTC.

The chain carries TRBV5-4 and TRBJ2-1, with TRBD2 matching 13 bases. The CDR3 contains 15 residues. Unmatched junction bases numbered 7, after V lost 4 bases and J lost 9 bases. Germline assignment: CDR1 SGHNT and CDR2 YYREEE (reference sequence). The CDR3 region is CASSRTSGSYGEQFF. CDR3 DNA: TGTGCCAGCAGCCGGACTAGCGGGAGCTACGGTGAGCAGTTCTTC.